The 31 T cell receptor beta chains below come from one sample, sequenced in a study of cytotoxic CD8 clonotypes in ibrutinib-treated CLL. Clones were sequenced by immunoSEQ multiplex PCR, and TCRdb holds only the in-frame ones, with some missing. The table has about 300,000 clones, 65% to 85% seen once; the top ten hold about 5.3%. The sequencing here drew on PBMCs, taken at disease progression, from a patient treated with ibrutinib. The receptors derive from a human donor with chronic lymphocytic leukemia.

The rearrangement links TRBV5-1 to TRBJ1-5; TRBD1 aligns across 7 bases. Germline V lookup: CDR1 SGHRS, CDR2 YFSETQ. V dropped 4 bases and J dropped 7; count of bases not matched to a gene: 8. The CDR3 consists of 14 residues. CDR3 bases: TGCGCCAGCAGCCACGGGACAGCTGGGCAGCCCCAGCATTTT. It is translated as CASSHGTAGQPQHF. The whole variable domain, remainder taken from reference TRBV5-1 and TRBJ1-5, is KAGVTQTPRYLIKTRGQQVTLSCSPISGHRSVSWYQQTPGQGLQFLFEYFSETQRNKGNFPGRFSGRQFSNSRSEMNVSTLELGDSALYLCASSHGTAGQPQHFGDGTRLSIL.

This clone occurred a few times. V gene TRBV18 combines with J gene TRBJ2-7; D is perhaps TRBD1 (6 bases). CDR1 and CDR2 from the germline V gene are KGHSH and LQKENI. There are 14 residues in the CDR3. Trimming took off 2 bases at V and 4 bases at J, with 12 bases between the two ends. The CDR3 region has the DNA TGTGCCAGCTCACCATTACAGGGTGGGTACGAGCAGTACTTC. Protein product: CASSPLQGGYEQYF.

This clone was found once. The CDR3, as DNA: TGTGCCAGCAGCCCCCAGGGGGACGGCACTGAAGCTTTCTTT. Amino acids: CASSPQGDGTEAFF. The chain is built from TRBV6-5 and TRBJ1-1; 7 bases line up with TRBD1. The J segment lost 4 bases and the V segment lost 6 bases, leaving 8 bases of the junction unmatched. Germline values: CDR1 MNHEY, CDR2 SVGAGI. The CDR3 covers 14 residues.

This clone has a count of ten or more. The rearrangement uses TRBV5-4 and TRBJ1-1; 7 nucleotides match TRBD1. V was pared by 4 bases and J by 2 bases, with 5 bases of the junction left unmatched. The CDR3 has 14 residues. Germline V gene sequence: CDR1 SGHNT, CDR2 YYREEE (reference sequence). In DNA form, the CDR3 reads TGTGCCAGCAGCGCGGGACAGAGAAACACTGAAGCTTTCTTT. This encodes CASSAGQRNTEAFF.

The genes are TRBV19 and TRBJ2-7; 10 nucleotides agree with TRBD1. J gave up 7 bases and V 6 bases, and 12 bases lay outside the gene matches. Looked up from germline, CDR1 is LNHDA and CDR2 is SQIVND (reference sequence). The CDR3 has 15 residues. The CDR3 DNA sequence: TGTGCCAGTAGCCACCCGGACAGGGGGGGCGGGGAGCAGTACTTC. This sequence encodes CASSHPDRGGGEQYF. Together with reference TRBV19 and TRBJ2-7, the CDR3 gives the full variable domain: DGGITQSPKYLFRKEGQNVTLSCEQNLNHDAMYWYRQDPGQGLRLIYYSQIVNDFQKGDIAEGYSVSREKKESFPLTVTSAQKNPTAFYLCASSHPDRGGGEQYFGPGTRLTVT.

This clone showed up just a few times. This chain links TRBV18 with TRBJ1-6; 8 bases are a match to TRBD1. V trimming: 4 bases; J trimming: 5 bases; junction bases outside the gene matches: 4. In germline, CDR1 is KGHSH, CDR2 LQKENI. CDR3 size: 15 residues. In DNA, the CDR3 is TGTGCCAGCTCACTACACAGGGGGAATAATTCACCCCTCCACTTT. It yields the protein CASSLHRGNNSPLHF.

This rearrangement joins TRBV28 to TRBJ1-5; D perhaps matches TRBD1 (6 bases). Germline CDR1 MDHEN, CDR2 SYDVKM. There are 15 residues in the CDR3. The V and J ends lost 2 bases and 4 bases respectively, with 12 bases between them. The CDR3 is CASSLAGVWNQPQHF. For the CDR3, the DNA is TGTGCCAGCAGTTTAGCAGGGGTCTGGAATCAGCCCCAGCATTTT.

CDR3 bases: TGTGCCAGCAGCTCAAGGACAGGGGGTATGACTAATGAAAAACTGTTTTTT. Residues: CASSSRTGGMTNEKLFF. The V gene is TRBV9, the J gene TRBJ1-4; 10 nucleotides line up with TRBD1. Germline assignment: CDR1 SGDLS and CDR2 YYNGEE. The CDR3 totals 17 residues. J was trimmed by 2 bases and V by 4 bases; bases with no gene match: 8.

The chain is built from TRBV27 and TRBJ2-7, with D possibly matching TRBD2 (6 bases). This CDR3 contains 16 residues. Between the trimmed V and J ends, which lost 4 bases and 6 bases, there was a span of 22 bases. The germline V gene encodes CDR1 MNHEY and CDR2 SMNVEV (reference sequence). Written as DNA, the CDR3 is TGTGCCAGCAGTTCCCCCACCGCTTGGGGGGTAGGCGAGCAGTACTTC. Protein sequence: CASSSPTAWGVGEQYF.

The chain recombines TRBV11-2 with TRBJ2-7, with D perhaps matching TRBD1 (5 bases). CDR3 size: 16 residues. V gave up 5 bases and J gave up 3 bases, with 20 bases separating them. Germline lookup yields CDR1 SGHAT and CDR2 FQNNGV. The CDR3 loop reads CASSQQWQGVDYEQYF. CDR3 nucleotide sequence: TGTGCCAGCAGCCAACAATGGCAGGGTGTTGACTACGAGCAGTACTTC.

The V and J genes are TRBV20-1 and TRBJ2-1; 10 bases line up with TRBD2. The CDR3 loop spans 11 amino acids. CDR1 DFQATT and CDR2 SNEGSKA come from the germline V gene (reference sequence). The CDR3 DNA follows: TGCGGGCTAGCGGGAGTTAATGAGCAGTTCTTC. Translating gives CGLAGVNEQFF.

This clone was counted only a few times. The rearrangement links TRBV7-2 to TRBJ2-3; 8 nucleotides align to TRBD2. The V and J ends lost 7 bases and 1 base, in that order; junction bases with no gene match: 1. Germline CDR1 is SGHTA and CDR2 is FQGNSA. CDR3 length: 13 residues. This chain's CDR3 is CASKTSGTDTQYF. The DNA for the CDR3 is TGTGCCAGCAAGACTAGCGGCACAGATACGCAGTATTTT.

V gene TRBV14 combines with J gene TRBJ1-2; D unresolved. Germline loops: CDR1 SGHDN, CDR2 FVKESK. The CDR3 covers 14 residues. V gave up 6 bases and J gave up 4 bases, with 15 bases separating them. CDR3 amino acids: CASSALANPYGYTF. CDR3 DNA: TGTGCCAGCAGTGCTCTTGCCAACCCCTATGGCTACACCTTC.

The V gene is TRBV6-5, the J gene TRBJ2-7; no firm D call. This CDR3 is 13 amino acids long. V lost 5 bases and J 4 bases, leaving 12 bases between the germline ends. Germline lookup yields CDR1 MNHEY and CDR2 SVGAGI. The CDR3 sequence: CASSLGYGYEQYF. In nucleotides, the CDR3 is TGTGCCAGCAGTCTGGGCTATGGGTACGAGCAGTACTTC.

J is TRBJ2-1 and V is TRBV4-3; 11 nucleotides agree with TRBD2. V lost 3 bases, J lost 7 bases, and 17 bases stayed unmatched. The CDR3 runs to 19 residues. Looked up from germline, CDR1 is LGHNA and CDR2 is YSLEER. The CDR3 nucleotides read TGCGCCAGCAGCCAGCACCACGGGACTAGCGGAAAGCGGTGGAATGAGCAGTTCTTC. It codes for CASSQHHGTSGKRWNEQFF.

The V and J genes are TRBV4-2 and TRBJ1-6; D is uncertain. Trimming removed 1 base at V and 0 bases at J, with 10 bases between. The CDR3 has 17 residues. Germline CDR1 is LGHNA and CDR2 is YNFKEQ. The CDR3 here is CASSQGWRSSYNSPLHF. CDR3 DNA sequence: TGTGCCAGCAGCCAAGGTTGGCGGAGCTCCTATAATTCACCCCTCCACTTT.

Worth noting for this clone: Because the CDR3 is missing its conserved closing phenylalanine or tryptophan, this is likely a read error. The DNA is left out, because the CDR3 cannot be placed on it with certainty; the CDR3 is given as TCRdb lists it. This chain links TRBV19 with TRBJ2-4; TRBD2, the table's D call, was not compared with the DNA. CDR1 LNHDA and CDR2 SQIVND come from the germline V gene (reference sequence). A total of 11 residues make up the CDR3, ends included. This chain's CDR3 is CASSFPRGRCT.

The V call is TRBV6-6, the J call TRBJ2-6, with D possibly TRBD1 on 6 matching bases. The V gene's germline CDR1 is MNHNY and CDR2 SVGAGI (reference sequence). CDR3 length: 16 residues. V dropped 5 bases and J dropped 0 bases, with 11 bases sitting between them. DNA of the CDR3: TGTGCCAGCAGTACAGGGCCTAGCTCTGGGGCCAACGTCCTGACTTTC. Protein sequence: CASSTGPSSGANVLTF.

The CDR3, as DNA: TGCGCCAGCAGCTGGCTTCAGGGGGCAGCAGATACGCAGTATTTT. The encoded protein is CASSWLQGAADTQYF. V and J are TRBV5-1 and TRBJ2-3; 8 bases are shared with TRBD1. The CDR3 contains 15 residues. Germline V gives CDR1 SGHRS, CDR2 YFSETQ. V dropped 3 bases and J dropped 4; count of bases not matched to a gene: 7.

This chain connects TRBV5-1 to TRBJ1-1; the D is unclear. Germline V gene data show CDR1 as SGHRS and CDR2 as YFSETQ. The ends were cut back, 0 bases at V and 5 bases at J, with 11 bases in the middle. This CDR3 region has 14 residues. CDR3 protein: CASSLAPGRTEAFF. The DNA of the CDR3 is TGCGCCAGCAGCTTGGCCCCGGGGAGGACTGAAGCTTTCTTT.

The chain combines TRBV5-1 with TRBJ2-7; D is undetermined. From germline, CDR1 is SGHRS and CDR2 YFSETQ. The CDR3 is made up of 14 amino acids. Trimming removed 2 bases at V and 4 bases at J, with 13 bases between. The CDR3 DNA follows: TGCGCCAGCAGCTTCGACTCGTCCCCTTACGAGCAGTACTTC. Its translation is CASSFDSSPYEQYF.

CDR3 residues: CASSQPADTQYF. CDR3 in DNA: TGCGCCAGCAGCCAACCCGCGGATACGCAGTATTTT. The chain is built from TRBV4-1 and TRBJ2-3; D not certain. V was trimmed by 2 bases and J by 6 bases, leaving 6 bases between them. The germline gives CDR1 MGHRA, CDR2 YSYEKL. This CDR3 spans 12 amino acids.

The V call is TRBV19, the J call TRBJ2-3; 7 positions agree with TRBD1. The V gene's germline CDR1 is LNHDA and CDR2 SQIVND (reference sequence). The CDR3 totals 16 residues. V was clipped by 6 bases and J by 0 bases; unmatched bases: 9. CDR3 amino acids: CASSRQGPTSTDTQYF. The DNA of the CDR3 is TGTGCCAGTAGCAGACAGGGACCAACTAGCACAGATACGCAGTATTTT.

The chain combines TRBV7-2 with TRBJ2-7, with 13 bases fitting TRBD2. The CDR3 loop spans 16 amino acids. The J segment lost 0 bases and the V segment lost 5 bases, leaving 4 bases of the junction unmatched. Germline CDR1 SGHTA, CDR2 FQGNSA. For the CDR3, the DNA is TGTGCCAGCAGCCCCCGACTAGCGGGAGGCTCCTACGAGCAGTACTTC. As protein: CASSPRLAGGSYEQYF.

This clone was seen a few times. J is TRBJ1-3 and V is TRBV9, with D uncertain. The CDR3 is 13 amino acids. Looked up from germline, CDR1 is SGDLS and CDR2 is YYNGEE. V dropped 1 base and J dropped 4 bases, with 6 bases sitting between them. The CDR3: CASSVNIGNTIYF. The DNA of the CDR3 is TGTGCCAGCAGCGTAAACATCGGAAACACCATATATTTT. The full variable domain, its missing parts supplied by reference TRBV9 and TRBJ1-3, is DSGVTQTPKHLITATGQRVTLRCSPRSGDLSVYWYQQSLDQGLQFLIQYYNGEERAKGNILERFSAQQFPDLHSELNLSSLELGDSALYFCASSVNIGNTIYFGEGSWLTVV.

The chain uses TRBV6-5 and TRBJ2-2; unclear D gene. The CDR3 contains 14 residues. V was cut by 2 bases and J by 4 bases, with 8 bases left in between. CDR1 is MNHEY and CDR2 is SVGAGI in the germline V gene. The DNA for the CDR3 is TGTGCCAGCAGTTACGCTAGGGTCACCGGGGAGCTGTTTTTT. Protein: CASSYARVTGELFF.

The CDR3 DNA is TGCAGCGTTGACAGACAGTATGACACAGATACGCAGTATTTT. It specifies CSVDRQYDTDTQYF. The gene calls are TRBV29-1 and TRBJ2-3, with D tentatively TRBD1 (5 bases). Germline CDR1 and CDR2: SQVTM and ANQGSEA. Trimming took 3 bases from V and 2 from J, leaving 12 bases between them. The CDR3 runs 14 residues.

The V call is TRBV7-9, the J call TRBJ1-4, with a tentative D call TRBD1 (5 bases). V lost 1 base and J lost 4, with 13 bases in between. Germline CDR1 is SEHNR and CDR2 is FQNEAQ (reference sequence). CDR3 length: 16 residues. The CDR3: CASSLGSGRINEKLFF. In DNA form, the CDR3 reads TGTGCCAGCAGCTTAGGGTCGGGACGGATTAATGAAAAACTGTTTTTT.

This chain uses TRBV7-8 with TRBJ2-7; 7 bases are a match to TRBD1. The germline CDR1 and CDR2 sequences are SGHVS and FQNEAQ. The CDR3 runs 15 residues. After removal of 2 bases from V and 4 bases from J, the junction contained 8 bases not matched to a gene. As DNA, the CDR3 is TGTGCCAGCAGCTTACATGGGACAGACCCTTACGAGCAGTACTTC. Amino acid sequence: CASSLHGTDPYEQYF.

The gene calls are TRBV6-1 and TRBJ1-4, with D unresolved. Trimming left V 8 bases short and J 0 bases short, with 4 bases between. Germline CDR1 MNHNS, CDR2 SASEGT. CDR3 length: 12 residues. The CDR3 region is CASGATNEKLFF. CDR3 in DNA: TGTGCCAGCGGCGCAACTAATGAAAAACTGTTTTTT.

This clone was recorded only once. The chain links TRBV11-3 to TRBJ2-5; 7 positions match TRBD1. Germline V gives CDR1 SGHNT, CDR2 YENEEA. This CDR3 has 13 amino acids. V was clipped by 5 bases and J by 7 bases; unmatched bases: 7. CDR3 coding DNA: TGTGCCAGCAGCACCACAGGGGTGGGGACCCAGTACTTC. Translating gives CASSTTGVGTQYF.